This passage covers 9 T cell receptor beta chains from one sample sequenced in a study of spatial heterogeneity in lung cancer. TCRdb re-called the 5' RACE reads through MiXCR, storing one row per CDR3 protein. Among tens of thousands of distinct CDR3 sequences listed, about 4.5% were seen once. As for time point: sample taken at primary tumor resection. This specimen consisted of PBMCs, obtained at surgery. The receptors come from a male donor with early-stage non-small cell lung cancer.

This chain links TRBV3-1 with TRBJ2-4, with D unresolved. Germline-derived CDR1 and CDR2 are LGHDT and YNNKEL (reference sequence). This CDR3 comprises 14 residues. Trimming shortened V by 0 bases and J by 1 base, and 4 bases separated the two germline ends. The CDR3 DNA sequence: TGTGCCAGCAGCCAAGACAGGGCCAAAAACATTCAGTACTTC. Its protein is CASSQDRAKNIQYF. The full variable domain, its missing parts supplied by reference TRBV3-1 and TRBJ2-4, is DTAVSQTPKYLVTQMGNDKSIKCEQNLGHDTMYWYKQDSKKFLKIMFSYNNKELIINETVPNRFSPKSPDKAHLNLHINSLELGDSAVYFCASSQDRAKNIQYFGAGTRLSVL.

This chain joins TRBV5-1 and TRBJ1-1, with D maybe TRBD1 (5 bases). Deletions cut 3 bases from V and 3 bases from J, with 18 bases between. Germline-derived CDR1 and CDR2 are SGHRS and YFSETQ. This CDR3 has 16 residues. The CDR3 here is CASSWSRQSGDTEAFF. The DNA for the CDR3 is TGCGCCAGCAGCTGGAGTAGGCAGTCGGGGGACACTGAAGCTTTCTTT.

This clonotype is categorized as medium-sized. The chain carries TRBV12-3 or TRBV12-4 and TRBJ1-5, with D maybe TRBD1 (5 bases). Trimming pared 6 bases from V and 6 bases from J, leaving 15 bases between. The CDR3 runs to 14 residues. DNA of the CDR3: TGTGCCAGCAGCGCTCATACGGGGCCTCAGCCCCAGCATTTT. This sequence encodes CASSAHTGPQPQHF.

This clonotype was recorded at least ten times. V gene TRBV25-1 combines with J gene TRBJ2-3; no firm D call. There are 15 residues in the CDR3. Germline V CDR1 and CDR2: MGHDK, SYGVNS. V lost 3 bases, J lost 0 bases, and 10 bases lay in between. The DNA of the CDR3 is TGTGCCAGCAGTGAGCATCCGATGAGCACAGATACGCAGTATTTT. This translates into CASSEHPMSTDTQYF. Full variable domain (outside the CDR3, taken from reference TRBV25-1 and TRBJ2-3): EADIYQTPRYLVIGTGKKITLECSQTMGHDKMYWYQQDPGMELHLIHYSYGVNSTEKGDLSSESTVSRIRTEHFPLTLESARPSHTSQYLCASSEHPMSTDTQYFGPGTRLTVL.

The sample holds many counts of this clonotype. The rearrangement uses TRBV11-2 and TRBJ1-6, with D unclear. This CDR3 region has 12 residues. Trimming left V 8 bases short and J 8 bases short, with 10 bases between. In germline, CDR1 is SGHAT, CDR2 FQNNGV. The CDR3 loop reads CASSGRDSPLHF. CDR3 DNA: TGTGCCAGCTCGGGGAGGGATTCACCCCTCCACTTT.

The sample holds many counts of this clonotype. The CDR3 reads CASSLVPGKNTEAFF. DNA for the CDR3: TGCGCCAGCAGCTTGGTTCCAGGGAAGAACACTGAAGCTTTCTTT. The chain carries TRBV5-1 and TRBJ1-1, with a weak D call TRBD1 (5 bases). Germline values: CDR1 SGHRS, CDR2 YFSETQ. V was pared by 0 bases and J by 1 base, with 10 bases between. The CDR3 has 15 residues.

This clonotype was recorded many times. The chain recombines TRBV20-1 with TRBJ1-4; 8 positions match TRBD1. This CDR3 contains 16 residues. Looked up from germline, CDR1 is DFQATT and CDR2 is SNEGSKA (reference sequence). The junction had 8 bases not matched to a gene; V was cut back by 0 bases and J by 5 bases. The CDR3 loop is CSARDGLGTGNEKLFF. CDR3 sequence (DNA): TGCAGTGCTAGAGATGGATTAGGGACAGGCAATGAAAAACTGTTTTTT.

This clonotype was detected many times. The V and J genes are TRBV6-5 and TRBJ2-1, with D possibly called TRBD1 or TRBD2 (5 bases each). The CDR3 runs to 17 residues. Trimming left V 2 bases short and J 2 bases short, with 16 bases between. CDR1 is MNHEY and CDR2 is SVGAGI in the germline V gene. The CDR3: CASSYLRGIQTYNEQFF. The CDR3 DNA reads TGTGCCAGCAGTTACCTCCGGGGCATACAGACCTACAATGAGCAGTTCTTC.

Many counts were recorded for this clonotype. The chain employs TRBV9 and TRBJ2-5; 8 bases agree with TRBD2. CDR1 is SGDLS and CDR2 is YYNGEE in the germline V gene. The CDR3 extends over 19 amino acids. Trimming cost V 0 bases and J 0 bases; bases outside gene matches: 13. This CDR3 is CASSVVSTSSGGYQETQYF. CDR3 nucleotides: TGTGCCAGCAGCGTAGTATCCACCTCGTCGGGGGGGTACCAAGAGACCCAGTACTTC.